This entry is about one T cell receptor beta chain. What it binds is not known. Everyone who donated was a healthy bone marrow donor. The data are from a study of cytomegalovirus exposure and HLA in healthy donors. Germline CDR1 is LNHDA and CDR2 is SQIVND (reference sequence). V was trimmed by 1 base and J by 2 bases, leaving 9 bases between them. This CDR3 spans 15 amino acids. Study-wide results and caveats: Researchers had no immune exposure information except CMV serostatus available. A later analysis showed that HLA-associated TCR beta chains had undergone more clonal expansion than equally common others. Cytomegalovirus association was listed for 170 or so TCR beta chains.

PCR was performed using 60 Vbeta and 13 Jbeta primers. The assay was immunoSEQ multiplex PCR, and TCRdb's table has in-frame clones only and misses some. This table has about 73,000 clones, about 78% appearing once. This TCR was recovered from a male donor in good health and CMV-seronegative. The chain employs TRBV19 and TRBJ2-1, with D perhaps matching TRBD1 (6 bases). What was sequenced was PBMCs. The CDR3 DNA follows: TGTGCCAGTAGTATAGGGAAGGGGGCCTACAATGAGCAGTTCTTC. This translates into CASSIGKGAYNEQFF. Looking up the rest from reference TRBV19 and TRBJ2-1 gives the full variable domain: DGGITQSPKYLFRKEGQNVTLSCEQNLNHDAMYWYRQDPGQGLRLIYYSQIVNDFQKGDIAEGYSVSREKKESFPLTVTSAQKNPTAFYLCASSIGKGAYNEQFFGPGTRLTVL.